These T cell receptor beta chains were read from a single sample in a study of beta chain features in type 1 diabetes. TCRdb's table, derived via immunoSEQ multiplex PCR, lists solely in-frame clones and lacks some. The sample has hundreds of thousands of clones, around 68% seen once. The sequencing sample was made of naive CD4+ T cells from blood. Every receptor here comes from a young man in good health. Both conserved end residues are part of each CDR3. D genes are given only for firm matches. Some rows have no size entry. The others give once, few or many, or a class for an expanded clone.

TRBV7-9,.,TRBJ2-1,.,TGTGCCAGCAGCTTAGCCGGAGCTAATGAGCAGTTCTTC,CASSLAGANEQFF
TRBV2,.,TRBJ1-2,.,TGTGCCAGCAGACGGAGGAAACGTGATGGCTACACCTTC,CASRRRKRDGYTF
TRBV7-2,.,TRBJ2-3,.,TGTGCCAGCAGCTTAGCGACTGCCACAGATACGCAGTATTTT,CASSLATATDTQYF
TRBV29-1,.,TRBJ2-4,few,TGCAGCGCCGTGTCGTCCGGGAACATTCAGTACTTC,CSAVSSGNIQYF
TRBV2,.,TRBJ2-5,.,TGTGCCAGCAGCCACAGGGTCCAAGAGACCCAGTACTTC,CASSHRVQETQYF
TRBV7-2,TRBD2,TRBJ2-3,.,TGTGCCAGCACCGCTAGCGGGAGGGTGCCAGATACGCAGTATTTT,CASTASGRVPDTQYF
TRBV30,.,TRBJ2-7,once,TGTGCCTGGAGAGGAAGCGTCTCCTACGAGCAGTACTTC,CAWRGSVSYEQYF
TRBV5-4,.,TRBJ2-4,.,TGTGCCAGCAGCTTGGCCGGGGGCCAGGACATTCAGTACTTC,CASSLAGGQDIQYF
TRBV5-1,.,TRBJ2-6,.,TGCGCCAGCAGTGGTGACCGCTGGGCCAACGTCCTGACTTTC,CASSGDRWANVLTF
TRBV2,.,TRBJ1-2,.,TGTGCCAGCACGTTGGTCGGGGATGATGGTGGCTACACCTTC,CASTLVGDDGGYTF
TRBV7-8,.,TRBJ1-3,.,TGTGCCAGCAGCTTTCGTCTTACTGAGAGCTCTGGAAACACCATATATTTT,CASSFRLTESSGNTIYF
TRBV7-2,.,TRBJ1-6,.,TGTGCCAGCAGCTTAGGGACAGAAAATTCACCCCTCCACTTT,CASSLGTENSPLHF
TRBV10-3,.,TRBJ2-7,.,TGTGCCATCAGTGAGTTGGACGGCTACGAGCAGTACTTC,CAISELDGYEQYF
TRBV11-2,TRBD2,TRBJ2-2,.,TGTGCCAGCAGGGCGACTAGCGGGACTATCGGGGAGCTGTTTTTT,CASRATSGTIGELFF
TRBV29-1,.,TRBJ2-1,.,TGCAGCGTTGATAGGGGGGGCAATGAGCAGTTCTTC,CSVDRGGNEQFF
TRBV7-2,.,TRBJ2-3,few,TGTGCCAGCCGTACGCAAGGGGACGCCCGGAGGCCAGATACGCAGTATTTT,CASRTQGDARRPDTQYF
TRBV30,TRBD2,TRBJ2-7,once,TGTGCCTGGAGAAATAGCGGGGGTTACGAGCAGTACTTC,CAWRNSGGYEQYF
TRBV7-6,TRBD2,TRBJ2-3,.,TGTGCCAGCAGCTTAGTGGATAGCGGGGGGTATAGCACAGATACGCAGTATTTT,CASSLVDSGGYSTDTQYF
TRBV29-1,.,TRBJ1-1,once,TGCAGCGTCACTATCGCCAGTGAAGCTTTCTTT,CSVTIASEAFF
TRBV10-3,.,TRBJ2-1,.,TGTGCCATCAGTGAGTTGGAGGGACTCGACAATGAGCAGTTCTTC,CAISELEGLDNEQFF
TRBV4-1,TRBD2,TRBJ2-1,.,TGCGCCAGCAGCGGACTAGCGGGAGGGAGTGAGCAGTTCTTC,CASSGLAGGSEQFF
TRBV20-1,.,TRBJ2-3,.,TGCAGTGCAAAGGCTTTAGATACGCAGTATTTT,CSAKALDTQYF
TRBV29-1,TRBD1,TRBJ1-2,.,TGCAGCGTTGAAGGAGGACAGGGTGGCTATGGCTACACCTTC,CSVEGGQGGYGYTF
TRBV14,.,TRBJ2-1,.,TGTGCCAGCAGCCAAGGACGCTCCTACAATGAGCAGTTCTTC,CASSQGRSYNEQFF
TRBV13,.,TRBJ2-5,.,TGTGCCAGCAGCCCACCCGCCGGGGAGACCCAGTACTTC,CASSPPAGETQYF
TRBV9,TRBD2,TRBJ2-4,once,TGTGCCAGCAGCGTAGCGGCTAGCGGGAGATCTAAAAACATTCAGTACTTC,CASSVAASGRSKNIQYF
TRBV7-2,TRBD1,TRBJ2-7,.,TGTGCCAGCAGCTTATCCACGGCGGGGACAGGAGAGCAGTACTTC,CASSLSTAGTGEQYF
TRBV9,.,TRBJ1-6,.,TGTGCCAGCAGCCAACCTCAGGGAGGAGGATCACCCCTCCACTTT,CASSQPQGGGSPLHF
TRBV27,.,TRBJ2-1,.,TGTGCCAGCAGGGGCAGGGATAGAAGATACAATGAGCAGTTCTTC,CASRGRDRRYNEQFF
TRBV5-6,.,TRBJ2-7,.,TGTGCCAGCAGCTATCCGGGGCGGTACGAGCAGTACTTC,CASSYPGRYEQYF
TRBV29-1,.,TRBJ2-5,.,TGCAGTGTCCGGGGGGGACAGGTGGGAGGAGAGACCCAGTACTTC,CSVRGGQVGGETQYF
TRBV7-8,.,TRBJ1-2,.,TGTGCCAGCAGCTCAACAATCGGGAGCTATGGCTACACCTTC,CASSSTIGSYGYTF
TRBV7-9,.,TRBJ2-7,.,TGTGCCAGCAGCTTAAGTCGGGGGACCGGCTCCTACGAGCAGTACTTC,CASSLSRGTGSYEQYF
TRBV9,TRBD2,TRBJ2-1,.,TGTGCCAGCAGCGTAGCGGGGGGTTCTTACAATGAGCAGTTCTTC,CASSVAGGSYNEQFF
TRBV11-2,TRBD2,TRBJ2-5,.,TGTGCCAGCAGCTTAGTAAGACTAGCGGTCCAAGAGACCCAGTACTTC,CASSLVRLAVQETQYF
TRBV7-2,.,TRBJ2-7,.,TGTGCCAGCAGCTTAGTACGCGAGCAGTACTTC,CASSLVREQYF
TRBV11-2,.,TRBJ1-6,.,TGTGCCAGCAGGATCGACAGCCAACTCCACTTT,CASRIDSQLHF
TRBV10-3,TRBD1,TRBJ2-1,few,TGTGCCATCAGTGAAGTCGGACAGGGGGCTGACAATGAGCAGTTCTTC,CAISEVGQGADNEQFF
TRBV30,.,TRBJ2-7,few,TGTGCCTGGAGTCCCCGTCGAAGAGAGCAGTACTTC,CAWSPRRREQYF
TRBV29-1,.,TRBJ1-1,once,TGCAGCGTTGACAAGGCGGGTGCGGGGACTGAAGCTTTCTTT,CSVDKAGAGTEAFF
TRBV29-1,.,TRBJ2-1,few,TGCAGCGTTCAGGACTACCTGTCCTCCTACAATGAGCAGTTCTTC,CSVQDYLSSYNEQFF
TRBV29-1,.,TRBJ1-5,.,TGCAGCGTTGCGGACGGATCCTTCAATCAGCCCCAGCATTTT,CSVADGSFNQPQHF
TRBV7-9,TRBD1,TRBJ1-1,.,TGTGCCAGCAGCGCACCGGGACAGGGGAAAACTGAAGCTTTCTTT,CASSAPGQGKTEAFF
TRBV28,.,TRBJ2-5,.,TGTGCCACCCGGGCGAGACTCCCTTCCCGCGAGACCCAGTACTTC,CATRARLPSRETQYF
TRBV5-1,.,TRBJ2-3,.,TGCGCCAGCAGCGTCCCCACAGATACGCAGTATTTT,CASSVPTDTQYF
TRBV30,.,TRBJ2-1,.,TGTGCCTGGACGTTATTCTCCTACAATGAGCAGTTCTTC,CAWTLFSYNEQFF
TRBV30,.,TRBJ2-7,.,TGTGCCTGGCAGGGGTCGGTCGAGCAGTACTTC,CAWQGSVEQYF
TRBV6-5,.,TRBJ2-3,.,TGTGCCAGCCGTTTGAGTAGCACAGATACGCAGTATTTT,CASRLSSTDTQYF
TRBV30,.,TRBJ1-2,once,TGTGCCTGGACCCCCGACAGCACCGCTAACTATGGCTACACCTTC,CAWTPDSTANYGYTF
TRBV25-1,TRBD2,TRBJ2-5,.,TGTGCCAGCAGTGCATGGGGGGGAGAGACCCAGTACTTC,CASSAWGGETQYF